This T cell receptor beta chain was observed in a study of T cells expressing NK-cell markers (dated by TCRdb to 2020 to 2021). Regarding the complete study: In sorted CD3+CD56+NKG2C+, CD3+CD56+NKG2C- and CD3+CD56-NKG2C+ T-cell subsets from 7 or 8 donors, TCR beta-chain repertoires were profiled. Most of the eight sequenced donors were HCMV-seropositive and one was HCMV-seronegative. The study sequenced eight donors, all healthy volunteers chosen at random: three men and five women. The libraries were sequenced on Illumina HiSeq 2000/2500, MiSeq or NextSeq, producing 2 x 150 bp reads. What the work shows at the level of the full study, not this receptor alone: Those dominant clonotypes were again the most abundant among CD3+CD56-NKG2C+ cells in several donors, at roughly 25-60.1%. Whether the expanded NKG2C-expressing T cell clones were specific for HCMV antigens remained unclear. For roughly six donors, the dominant CD3+CD56+NKG2C+ clonotypes were among the top 10 CD8+ clonotypes and accounted for 1.0-7.0% of CD8+ T cells.

A commercial ELISA kit detecting HCMV-specific IgG in serum was used to determine HCMV serostatus. Ficoll density gradient centrifugation was used to isolate peripheral blood mononuclear cells from blood. These reads were obtained on an Illumina HiSeq 2000. 5'RACE template switching, by which a universal primer site and unique molecular identifiers were added, was used to make TCR beta cDNA libraries. Synthesis of cDNA was primed from the TCR beta constant segment and was followed by two consecutive PCR amplification steps. Processing in the source paper ran as follows. MIGEC was used to demultiplex reads and group the reads by UMI, and MiTCR was used to assemble and quantify clonotypes. Only TCR cDNA sequences supported by at least two reads were kept to exclude erroneous sequences. The tcR package was used for downstream repertoire analysis, and clonotypes were matched between fractions using CDR3 nucleotide sequence together with V segment. Antigen specificity was annotated against VDJdb with VDJmatch, allowing one amino acid substitution in CDR3. Through TCRdb reprocessing, the reads give one entry per CDR3 protein sequence; DNA is omitted. TCRdb, rather than the study authors, made the V and J calls. This sample's clone table shows about 260,000 distinct CDR3 sequences. Of the sample, around 0.42% is held by the ten largest clones.

In the case of this clonotype: Its antigen remains undetermined.

CDR1 KGHSH and CDR2 LQKENI were looked up in the germline V gene. The CDR3, cysteine through phenylalanine, is 13 amino acids long. The coding DNA is unavailable. This clonotype was obtained from a man in his late teens or twenties in good health. Donor details come from another sample of the same person, matched by shared clones. This sequence uses TRBV18 and TRBJ1-2; the D call of TRBD1 rests on TCRdb alone, since no DNA is present to check it. Sequencing was performed on blood T cells: a sorted CD56 or NKG2C T cell subset, CD4+ or CD8+ T cells, or bulk PBMC T cells (not recorded which). The CDR3 reads as follows: CASSPETGLGYTF.